These 8 T cell receptor beta chains were sequenced from one sample in a study of cytotoxic CD8 clonotypes in ibrutinib-treated CLL. Measured with immunoSEQ multiplex PCR; TCRdb has only the in-frame clones, and not every one. Of approximately 150,000 clones listed, 60% to 80% are singletons. The sequences come from PBMCs, collected after 12 months of ibrutinib treatment. The receptors originated from a human donor with chronic lymphocytic leukemia.

CDR3 sequence: CASSPSLEGRRTGELFF. In DNA, the CDR3 is TGTGCCAGCAGCCCAAGCTTGGAGGGGAGGCGAACCGGGGAGCTGTTTTTT. The chain is built from TRBV7-8 and TRBJ2-2; tentatively, D is TRBD2 (6 bases). Germline V gives CDR1 SGHVS, CDR2 FQNEAQ. The CDR3 consists of 17 residues. The V end lost 5 bases, the J end lost 5 bases, and 21 bases lay between the germline ends.

This rearrangement joins TRBV2 to TRBJ2-7, with 13 bases fitting TRBD2. This CDR3 has 14 amino acids. V shed 6 bases, J shed 4 bases, and the junction held 3 bases outside the gene matches. Germline V gene lookup returns CDR1 SNHLY and CDR2 FYNNEI. CDR3 region: CASRGTSGVYEQYF. CDR3 DNA: TGTGCCAGCAGGGGGACTAGCGGGGTATACGAGCAGTACTTC. The whole variable domain, filled in from reference TRBV2 and TRBJ2-7, reads EPEVTQTPSHQVTQMGQEVILRCVPISNHLYFYWYRQILGQKVEFLVSFYNNEISEKSEIFDDQFSVERPDGSNFTLKIRSTKLEDSAMYFCASRGTSGVYEQYFGPGTRLTVT.

V and J are TRBV6-5 and TRBJ2-7, with D hard to call. V shed 7 bases and J shed 3 bases, with 7 bases lying between them. The CDR3 length is 11 residues. Germline-derived CDR1 and CDR2 are MNHEY and SVGAGI. This CDR3 is CASTRIYEQYF. CDR3 coding DNA: TGTGCCAGCACCCGAATCTACGAGCAGTACTTC.

The chain is built from TRBV18 and TRBJ2-7; 10 positions agree with TRBD2. V gave up 4 bases and J gave up 3 bases; unmatched junction bases: 6. Germline V CDR1 and CDR2: KGHSH, LQKENI. CDR3 length equals 15 residues. The DNA for the CDR3 is TGTGCCAGCTCACTCCTAGCGGGAGAAAGCTACGAGCAGTACTTC. As protein: CASSLLAGESYEQYF. The variable domain in full, completed from reference TRBV18 and TRBJ2-7, reads NAGVMQNPRHLVRRRGQEARLRCSPMKGHSHVYWYRQLPEEGLKFMVYLQKENIIDESGMPKERFSAEFPKEGPSILRIQQVVRGDSAAYFCASSLLAGESYEQYFGPGTRLTVT.

The CDR3 region has the DNA TGTGCCAGCGAGACTCTGGGGGAGCAGTACTTC. Protein product: CASETLGEQYF. The chain joins TRBV6-5 to TRBJ2-7; D is ambiguous. There are 11 residues in the CDR3. The germline V gene has CDR1 MNHEY and CDR2 SVGAGI. V dropped 8 bases and J dropped 7 bases, with 12 bases sitting between them.

This sequence joins TRBV28 and TRBJ1-1, with TRBD1 matching over 11 bases. Germline V gene data show CDR1 as MDHEN and CDR2 as SYDVKM. The CDR3 is 14 amino acids. Trimming at V came to 1 base and at J to 11 bases, leaving 6 bases not matched to a gene. The CDR3 region is CASSLSGTGGFAFF. The CDR3 bases are TGTGCCAGCAGTTTATCCGGGACAGGGGGATTTGCTTTCTTT.

To note about this clone: Distinct nucleotide sequences in the sample also encode this CDR3. The chain couples TRBV9 to TRBJ2-1; no clear D gene. V was pared by 0 bases and J by 10 bases, with 5 bases between. The CDR3 runs to 11 residues. Looked up from germline, CDR1 is SGDLS and CDR2 is YYNGEE. CDR3 DNA sequence: TGTGCCAGCAGCGTAGGACTGGAGCAGTTCTTC. This codes for CASSVGLEQFF.

The J gene is TRBJ2-7, the V gene TRBV6-5; weak D call: TRBD1 (5 bases). Trimming took 2 bases from V and 5 from J, leaving 7 bases between them. The CDR3 runs 12 residues. Germline V CDR1 and CDR2: MNHEY, SVGAGI. This chain's CDR3 is CASSYGRDEQYF. In nucleotides, the CDR3 is TGTGCCAGCAGTTACGGCAGGGACGAGCAGTACTTC.